These T cell receptor beta chains were read from a single sample in a study of blood T cell repertoires in COVID-19. Only in-frame clones appear in the TCRdb table, and some are missing; sequencing was by immunoSEQ multiplex PCR. The sample records about 150,000 clones, about 90% being singletons. The sample was peripheral blood. All receptors come from a man aged 50-60 years with acute or convalescent COVID-19. The CDR3 runs from the conserved cysteine through the conserved F or W. Fields, in order: V gene, D gene, J gene, CDR3 protein. D genes are given only for firm matches.

TRBV7-9	TRBD1	TRBJ1-1	CASSSWTGGRWDTEAFF
TRBV5-1	TRBD1	TRBJ1-1	CASSLGQGSEAFF
TRBV4-1	TRBD1	TRBJ1-2	CASSRGQGSGYTF
TRBV30	NA	TRBJ1-2	CAWSVQGFYGYTF
TRBV29-1	NA	TRBJ2-5	CSVTGSGTAGETQYF
TRBV15	NA	TRBJ2-1	CATSRDPLAELEQFF
TRBV10-3	NA	TRBJ1-2	CAISDLGGDGYTF
TRBV7-2	TRBD1	TRBJ1-3	CASSHRQGAGNTIYF
TRBV5-5	TRBD2	TRBJ2-3	CASSLGGGSGDTDTQYF
TRBV9	TRBD2	TRBJ2-1	CASSAGTSGRNEQFF
TRBV6-6	NA	TRBJ1-6	CASSYSTRGAPLHF
TRBV5-6	TRBD2	TRBJ2-7	CASSLAAGAYEQYF
TRBV6-5	NA	TRBJ2-3	CASRRRDRADTQYF
TRBV7-9	TRBD2	TRBJ2-1	CASSFLAGGSHNEQFF
TRBV10-3	NA	TRBJ2-2	CASTPGQNTGELFF
TRBV11-2	NA	TRBJ1-1	CASSSDRNTEAFF
TRBV6-6	TRBD1	TRBJ1-1	CASSRTGYTEAFF
TRBV7-9	TRBD2	TRBJ2-7	CASSESGSSDEQYF
TRBV4-2	NA	TRBJ2-7	CASSQRETGNSYEQYF
TRBV27	NA	TRBJ2-3	CASSLSRGEAGRAPDTQYF
TRBV7-8	TRBD1	TRBJ2-2	CASSLRGTGWTGELFF
TRBV27	NA	TRBJ2-1	CASSPQAGSNEQFF
TRBV5-1	TRBD1	TRBJ2-1	CASSLNRGTDEQFF
TRBV6-5	NA	TRBJ1-6	CASSYSGGIDSPLHF
TRBV9	TRBD1	TRBJ2-3	CASSAGQTTDTQYF
TRBV28	NA	NA	CASSSAGGELFF
TRBV7-2	NA	TRBJ1-6	CASSAESAGQNSPLHF